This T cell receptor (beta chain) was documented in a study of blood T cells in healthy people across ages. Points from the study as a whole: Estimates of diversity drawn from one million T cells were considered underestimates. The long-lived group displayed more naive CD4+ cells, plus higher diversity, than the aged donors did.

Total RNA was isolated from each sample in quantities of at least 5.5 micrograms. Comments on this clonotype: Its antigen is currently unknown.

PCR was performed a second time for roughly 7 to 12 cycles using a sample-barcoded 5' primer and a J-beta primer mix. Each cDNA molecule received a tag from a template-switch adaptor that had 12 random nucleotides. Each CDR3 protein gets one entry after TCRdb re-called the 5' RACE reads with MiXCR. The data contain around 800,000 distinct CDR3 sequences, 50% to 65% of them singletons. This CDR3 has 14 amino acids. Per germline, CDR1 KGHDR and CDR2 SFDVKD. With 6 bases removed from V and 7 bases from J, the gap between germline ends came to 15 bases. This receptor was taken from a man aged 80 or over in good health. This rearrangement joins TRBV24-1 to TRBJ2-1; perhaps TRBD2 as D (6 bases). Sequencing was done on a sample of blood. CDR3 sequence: CATSPGRPRNEQFF. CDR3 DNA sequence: TGTGCCACCAGTCCGGGGAGGCCAAGGAATGAGCAGTTCTTC.